This passage covers 4 T cell receptor beta chains from one sample sequenced in a study of blood T cells in healthy people across ages. Alongside a J-beta primer mix, a sample-barcoded 5' primer served in a second PCR lasting roughly 6 to 11 cycles. TCRdb passed the 5' RACE reads through MiXCR, listing each CDR3 protein once. The sample has more than 650,000 distinct CDR3 sequences, over 20% seen once. The sample taken for sequencing was blood. The receptors here all came from a man aged 70-80 years in good health.

This clonotype occurred a few times. The rearrangement links TRBV6-5 to TRBJ1-2, with D tentatively TRBD1 (6 bases). The germline CDR1 and CDR2 sequences are MNHEY and SVGAGI. CDR3 length: 15 amino acids. V gave up 2 bases and J gave up 0 bases, with 10 bases separating them. The CDR3 sequence: CASSYATGTNYGYTF. CDR3 coding DNA: TGTGCCAGCAGTTACGCAACAGGGACTAACTATGGCTACACCTTC.

The gene calls are TRBV15 and TRBJ1-6; no firm D call. The CDR3 is 14 amino acids. Trimming removed 1 base at V and 7 bases at J, with 8 bases between. Germline V gives CDR1 LNHNV, CDR2 YYDKDF (reference sequence). CDR3 nucleotide sequence: TGTGCCACCAGCAGAGGACGGATAAATTCACCCCTCCACTTT. This translates into CATSRGRINSPLHF.

This clonotype has at least ten counts. V gene TRBV28 combines with J gene TRBJ1-2; D ambiguous. This CDR3 region has 15 residues. Trimming removed 7 bases at V and 0 bases at J, with 15 bases between. Germline-derived CDR1 and CDR2 are MDHEN and SYDVKM. The CDR3 loop is CASTVGSLANYGYTF. In nucleotides, the CDR3 is TGTGCCAGCACCGTGGGGTCCCTAGCTAACTATGGCTACACCTTC.

In its sample, this clonotype was seen a few times. V is TRBV7-2 and J is TRBJ2-3, with D maybe TRBD1 (6 bases). CDR3 length equals 16 residues. Germline values: CDR1 SGHTA, CDR2 FQGNSA. Trimming took off 5 bases at V and 0 bases at J, with 15 bases between the two ends. CDR3 sequence: CASSPGTFSSTDTQYF. The CDR3 nucleotides are TGTGCCAGCAGCCCGGGGACATTTTCTAGCACAGATACGCAGTATTTT.